The next 3 T cell receptor beta chains were all read from a single sample in a study of blood T cell repertoires in COVID-19. Profiled with immunoSEQ multiplex PCR; TCRdb holds only in-frame clones, not every one. The repertoire holds around 190,000 clones, with 86% as singletons. Sequencing was carried out using PBMCs or T cells enriched from blood (not recorded which). These receptors all come from a woman aged 35 to 49 in a cohort exposed to, infected with or recovered from COVID-19 (not recorded which).

The chain joins TRBV7-9 to TRBJ2-7; 14 nucleotides match TRBD2. With V trimmed by 4 bases and J by 2 bases, 7 bases remained unmatched. The CDR3 consists of 17 residues. Germline assignment: CDR1 SEHNR and CDR2 FQNEAQ (reference sequence). CDR3 bases: TGTGCCAGCAGCTCACTCGGACTAGCGGGGGGTACCTACGAGCAGTACTTC. This gives the protein CASSSLGLAGGTYEQYF.

V and J are TRBV4-2 and TRBJ1-2; TRBD1 agrees at 7 bases. CDR1 is LGHNA and CDR2 is YNFKEQ in the germline V gene. The V and J ends lost 3 bases and 4 bases, in that order; junction bases with no gene match: 5. This CDR3 contains 14 residues. CDR3 amino acids: CASSHGTDGYGYTF. DNA for the CDR3: TGTGCCAGCAGCCATGGGACAGATGGCTATGGCTACACCTTC.

The V gene is TRBV6-2 or TRBV6-3, the J gene TRBJ2-1; 8 bases fit TRBD2. Germline loops: CDR1 MNHEY, CDR2 SVGEGT. V dropped 2 bases and J dropped 6; count of bases not matched to a gene: 6. The CDR3 loop spans 15 amino acids. The CDR3 is CASSYGTSFSNEQFF. Here the CDR3 DNA reads TGTGCCAGCAGTTACGGGACTAGTTTCTCCAATGAGCAGTTCTTC.